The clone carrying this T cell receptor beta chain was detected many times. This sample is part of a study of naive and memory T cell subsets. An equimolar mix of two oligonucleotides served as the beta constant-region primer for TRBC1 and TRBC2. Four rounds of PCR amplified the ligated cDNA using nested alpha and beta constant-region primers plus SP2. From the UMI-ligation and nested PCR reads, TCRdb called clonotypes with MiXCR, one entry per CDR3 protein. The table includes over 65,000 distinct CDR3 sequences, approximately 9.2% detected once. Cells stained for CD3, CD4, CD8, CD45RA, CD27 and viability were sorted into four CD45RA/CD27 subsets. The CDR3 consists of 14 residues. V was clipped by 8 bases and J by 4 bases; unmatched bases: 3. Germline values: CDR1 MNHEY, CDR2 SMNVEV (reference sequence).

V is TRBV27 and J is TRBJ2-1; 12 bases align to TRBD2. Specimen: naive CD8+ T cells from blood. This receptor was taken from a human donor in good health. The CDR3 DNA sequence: TGTGCCAGCGCCCTAGCGGGAGGGTACAATGAGCAGTTCTTC. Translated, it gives CASALAGGYNEQFF.